These 12 T cell receptor beta chains originate from one sample sequenced in a study of T cell responses to AZD1222 COVID-19 vaccine. Method: immunoSEQ multiplex PCR; TCRdb's copy keeps in-frame clones and lacks some. The sample shows approximately 300,000 clones, approximately 94% of them seen only once. The sample consisted of peripheral blood, taken 28 days after the second AZD1222 dose. These receptor sequences come from an adult who received the AZD1222 COVID-19 vaccine.

Details on this clone: This CDR3 is also generated by other DNA sequences in the sample. The V gene is TRBV28, the J gene TRBJ1-2; TRBD1 might be the D (6 bases). Germline lookup yields CDR1 MDHEN and CDR2 SYDVKM. V gave up 4 bases and J gave up 3 bases, with 9 bases separating them. The CDR3 extends over 13 amino acids. The CDR3 DNA reads TGTGCCAGCAGTTCCGGGGGCTACTATGGCTACACCTTC. It codes for CASSSGGYYGYTF.

The count of this clone is one. The V gene is TRBV7-2, the J gene TRBJ1-2; 9 nucleotides align to TRBD1. V shed 5 bases, J shed 1 base, and the junction held 11 bases outside the gene matches. CDR3 length equals 17 residues. Germline CDR1 reads SGHTA; CDR2 reads FQGNSA. Written as DNA, the CDR3 is TGTGCCAGCAGCATAATTCGGGACAGGGCACTTAACTATGGCTACACCTTC. Translated: CASSIIRDRALNYGYTF.

The V call is TRBV29-1, the J call TRBJ2-1; the match to TRBD2 covers 7 bases. V dropped 3 bases and J dropped 2; count of bases not matched to a gene: 4. CDR1 and CDR2 (germline): SQVTM, ANQGSEA. The CDR3 has 14 residues. The CDR3 protein is CSVEREIPYNEQFF. CDR3 DNA sequence: TGCAGCGTTGAGCGGGAGATCCCCTACAATGAGCAGTTCTTC.

The chain couples TRBV6-5 to TRBJ1-2; D is ambiguous. V lost 2 bases and J 0 bases, leaving 10 bases between the germline ends. Germline CDR1 reads MNHEY; CDR2 reads SVGAGI. The CDR3 sequence is 15 residues long. DNA of the CDR3: TGTGCCAGCAGTTACAGGGCACACTCTAACTATGGCTACACCTTC. It translates to CASSYRAHSNYGYTF.

The chain uses TRBV28 and TRBJ1-5; maybe TRBD1 (6 bases). This CDR3 is 15 amino acids long. V lost 5 bases and J lost 0, with 11 bases in between. Germline CDR1 MDHEN, CDR2 SYDVKM. In DNA, the CDR3 is TGTGCCAGCAGTATGACAGGAATTAGCAATCAGCCCCAGCATTTT. Amino acid sequence: CASSMTGISNQPQHF.

The chain has TRBV2 and TRBJ2-1; TRBD2 agrees at 8 bases. The CDR3 is made up of 14 amino acids. Germline assignment: CDR1 SNHLY and CDR2 FYNNEI. With V trimmed by 7 bases and J by 5 bases, 7 bases remained unmatched. CDR3 loop: CASTRRGGHNEQFF. In nucleotides, the CDR3 is TGTGCCAGCACCCGTCGGGGGGGCCACAATGAGCAGTTCTTC.

The V call is TRBV6-5, the J call TRBJ2-7; perhaps TRBD2 as D (6 bases). CDR1 is MNHEY, CDR2 SVGAGI, per germline. The CDR3 has 14 amino acids. Trimming took off 2 bases at V and 4 bases at J, with 12 bases between the two ends. The DNA for the CDR3 is TGTGCCAGCAGTTACGGAACTCGGGGGTACGAGCAGTACTTC. The encoded protein is CASSYGTRGYEQYF.

This clone was found once. The chain couples TRBV6-5 to TRBJ1-2; D is possibly TRBD1 (6 bases). The CDR3 sequence is 15 residues long. Looked up from germline, CDR1 is MNHEY and CDR2 is SVGAGI. Trimming took off 4 bases at V and 2 bases at J, with 14 bases between the two ends. The CDR3 nucleotides read TGTGCCAGCAGTTCCGGCAGGGGAGTAAACTATGGCTACACCTTC. It encodes CASSSGRGVNYGYTF.

The chain combines TRBV11-2 with TRBJ2-3, with a weak D call TRBD1 (5 bases). CDR3 length equals 15 residues. CDR1 is SGHAT, CDR2 FQNNGV, per germline. V lost 1 base, J lost 5 bases, and 13 bases lay in between. The CDR3 reads CASSLGGKGKDTQYF. DNA for the CDR3: TGTGCCAGCAGCTTAGGTGGGAAGGGGAAAGATACGCAGTATTTT.

A remark on this clone: The same CDR3 also results from other DNA sequences found in this sample. The chain links TRBV5-4 to TRBJ2-7; D is unresolved. CDR3 length equals 14 residues. V was clipped by 0 bases and J by 0 bases, with 7 bases between them. Germline V gene lookup returns CDR1 SGHNT and CDR2 YYREEE (reference sequence). The CDR3 protein is CASSLAGHSYEQYF. DNA of the CDR3: TGTGCCAGCAGCTTGGCTGGGCACTCCTACGAGCAGTACTTC.

The chain links TRBV28 to TRBJ2-1, with D possibly TRBD2 on 5 matching bases. The V and J ends lost 5 bases and 7 bases respectively, with 15 bases between them. The CDR3 is 14 amino acids. Germline V gene sequence: CDR1 MDHEN, CDR2 SYDVKM. CDR3 sequence: CASSRDRFWNEQFF. Written as DNA, the CDR3 is TGTGCCAGCAGTCGGGATCGTTTTTGGAATGAGCAGTTCTTC.

The chain recombines TRBV11-2 with TRBJ2-3; D is ambiguous. Trimming removed 2 bases from V and 4 bases from J, with 4 bases in between. From germline, CDR1 is SGHAT and CDR2 FQNNGV. The CDR3 sequence is 12 residues long. CDR3 sequence reads: CASSLNSDTQYF. DNA of the CDR3: TGTGCCAGCAGCTTAAATTCAGATACGCAGTATTTT. The whole variable domain, remainder taken from reference TRBV11-2 and TRBJ2-3, is EAGVAQSPRYKIIEKRQSVAFWCNPISGHATLYWYQQILGQGPKLLIQFQNNGVVDDSQLPKDRFSAERLKGVDSTLKIQPAKLEDSAVYLCASSLNSDTQYFGPGTRLTVL.